These 10 T cell receptor beta chains originate from one sample sequenced in a study of OX40 agonist ivuxolimab in advanced cancers. Clones were read by immunoSEQ multiplex PCR, and TCRdb kept only the in-frame ones, dropping some. This sample carries some 59,000 clones, around 90% of them seen once, and the ten largest clones take roughly 9.4%. The specimen was CD4+ or CD8+ T cells sorted from blood, collected in a trial of the OX40 agonist ivuxolimab. These receptors all stem from an adult with an advanced solid tumor such as melanoma, head and neck, liver or kidney cancer.

The V and J genes are TRBV6-1 and TRBJ1-1; D is unresolved. The CDR3 sequence is 14 residues long. V was cut by 4 bases and J by 6 bases, with 15 bases left in between. Germline lookup yields CDR1 MNHNS and CDR2 SASEGT. The CDR3 is CASSGLLGGAEAFF. The CDR3 DNA sequence: TGTGCCAGCAGTGGCCTCTTGGGAGGCGCTGAAGCTTTCTTT.

The chain couples TRBV19 to TRBJ2-5, with TRBD1 identical over 9 bases. Germline CDR1 reads LNHDA; CDR2 reads SQIVND (reference sequence). The CDR3 is 15 amino acids. Trimming removed 5 bases from V and 5 bases from J; junction bases left unmatched: 9. The CDR3 loop is CASSFGTGFRETQYF. The CDR3, as DNA: TGTGCCAGTAGTTTCGGGACAGGGTTTCGCGAGACCCAGTACTTC.

J is TRBJ2-2 and V is TRBV27, with TRBD1 identical over 9 bases. The trim removed 2 bases at V and 4 bases at J, leaving 5 bases unmatched. The CDR3 is 16 amino acids. CDR1 is MNHEY, CDR2 SMNVEV, per germline (reference sequence). The CDR3 DNA sequence: TGTGCCAGCAGTTTACCGGGACAGGGTCCCACCGGGGAGCTGTTTTTT. Its translation: CASSLPGQGPTGELFF.

CDR3 DNA sequence: TGTGCCTGGAGTGTGGGACAGGTTCATGAAAAACTGTTTTTT. Amino acid sequence: CAWSVGQVHEKLFF. The chain has TRBV30 and TRBJ1-4; 8 bases line up with TRBD1. The germline V gene has CDR1 GTSNPN and CDR2 SVGIG (reference sequence). The ends lost 0 bases at V and 6 bases at J; junction bases unmatched: 3. The CDR3 is 14 amino acids.

The chain is built from TRBV4-3 and TRBJ2-2, with D unresolved. V lost 1 base and J 2 bases, leaving 5 bases between the germline ends. This CDR3 is 14 amino acids long. Germline CDR1 LGHNA, CDR2 YSLEER. In nucleotides, the CDR3 is TGCGCCAGCAGCCAAGCCTTCAACACCGGGGAGCTGTTTTTT. Amino acid sequence: CASSQAFNTGELFF.

This clone is a singleton in its sample. The rearrangement uses TRBV29-1 and TRBJ1-2; 7 positions match TRBD1. Trimming removed 2 bases from V and 0 bases from J; junction bases left unmatched: 9. Looked up from germline, CDR1 is SQVTM and CDR2 is ANQGSEA. The CDR3 has 16 amino acids. This chain's CDR3 is CSVEFPDRSSNYGYTF. The CDR3 DNA follows: TGCAGCGTTGAATTTCCGGACAGGTCTTCTAACTATGGCTACACCTTC.

The chain recombines TRBV27 with TRBJ2-2; D call uncertain. Germline-derived CDR1 and CDR2 are MNHEY and SMNVEV (reference sequence). The CDR3 sequence is 15 residues long. Trimming left V 3 bases short and J 7 bases short, with 15 bases between. CDR3: CASSFGFSPGGELFF. CDR3 bases: TGTGCCAGCAGTTTTGGATTCTCTCCTGGCGGGGAGCTGTTTTTT.

This chain links TRBV11-3 with TRBJ2-1; 9 positions agree with TRBD1. The CDR3 is made up of 15 amino acids. The junction had 6 bases not matched to a gene; V was cut back by 5 bases and J by 4 bases. Germline V gene sequence: CDR1 SGHNT, CDR2 YENEEA. Written as DNA, the CDR3 is TGTGCCAGCAGCCCCGGGACAGGGCTATACAATGAGCAGTTCTTC. Its translation: CASSPGTGLYNEQFF.

CDR3 bases: TGTGCCAGCAGTTTAGGAGGGGGAAATGGCTACACCTTC. As protein: CASSLGGGNGYTF. This chain connects TRBV27 to TRBJ1-2; possibly TRBD1 for D (6 bases). CDR3 length: 13 residues. The germline CDR1 and CDR2 sequences are MNHEY and SMNVEV (reference sequence). Trimming stripped 2 bases from V and 6 bases from J, with 10 bases between.

The V call is TRBV19, the J call TRBJ1-5; D not certain. This CDR3 region has 14 residues. The ends were cut back, 5 bases at V and 3 bases at J, with 11 bases in the middle. CDR1 is LNHDA, CDR2 SQIVND, per germline (reference sequence). As DNA, the CDR3 is TGTGCCAGTAGTTATGCCCTTCACAATCAGCCCCAGCATTTT. It is translated as CASSYALHNQPQHF.